This T cell receptor beta chain was obtained from a study of blood T cell repertoires in COVID-19. The overall study: PBMCs, B-cell-depleted T cells, or T cells were the source of the cDNA or gDNA that made up the material.

Participant ages covered about 18 to 100 years across 25 or so US areas. The length of the CDR3 is 17 residues. Germline CDR1 MNHEY, CDR2 SVGEGT. The J segment lost 8 bases and the V segment lost 2 bases, leaving 7 bases of the junction unmatched. Assay: immunoSEQ multiplex PCR; the TCRdb copy retains only in-frame clones and omits some. The table shows 400,000 to 500,000 clones, with 85% to 90% occurring only once. Material: PBMCs or T cells enriched from blood (not recorded which). V and J are TRBV6-2 or TRBV6-3 and TRBJ1-6; 12 bases are a match to TRBD1. The receptor's source is a woman aged 40 to 50 who had recovered from COVID-19. CDR3 sequence (DNA): TGTGCCAGCAGTTACGGAGGGACAGGGGGCTTGGATTCACCCCTCCACTTT. Translating gives CASSYGGTGGLDSPLHF.